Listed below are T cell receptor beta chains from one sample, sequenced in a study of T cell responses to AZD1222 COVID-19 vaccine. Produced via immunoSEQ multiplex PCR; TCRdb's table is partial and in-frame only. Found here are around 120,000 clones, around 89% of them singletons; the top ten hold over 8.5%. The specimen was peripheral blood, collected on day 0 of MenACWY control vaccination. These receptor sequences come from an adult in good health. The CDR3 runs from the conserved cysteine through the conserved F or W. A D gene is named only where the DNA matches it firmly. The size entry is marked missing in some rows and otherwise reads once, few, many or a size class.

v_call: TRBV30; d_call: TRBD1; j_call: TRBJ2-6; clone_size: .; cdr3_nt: TGTGCCTGGCAGGGGGCCTACTCTGGGGCCAACGTCCTGACTTTC; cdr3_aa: CAWQGAYSGANVLTF
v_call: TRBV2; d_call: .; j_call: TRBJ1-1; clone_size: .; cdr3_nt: TGTGCCAGCAGTGACGAGGCCTGGGACGGGAACACTGAAGCTTTCTTT; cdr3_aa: CASSDEAWDGNTEAFF
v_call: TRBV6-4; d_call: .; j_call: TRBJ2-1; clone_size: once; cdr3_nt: TGTGCCAGCAGTGACTTCCCCCGGGGCTCCTACAATGAGCAGTTCTTC; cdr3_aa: CASSDFPRGSYNEQFF
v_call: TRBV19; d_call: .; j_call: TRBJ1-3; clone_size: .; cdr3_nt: TGTGCCAGTATCAAGGGGACCTCTGGAAACACCATATATTTT; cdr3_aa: CASIKGTSGNTIYF
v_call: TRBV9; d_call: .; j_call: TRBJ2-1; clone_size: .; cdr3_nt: TGTGCCAGCAGCGGTGGGATTATCTACAATGAGCAGTTCTTC; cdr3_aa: CASSGGIIYNEQFF
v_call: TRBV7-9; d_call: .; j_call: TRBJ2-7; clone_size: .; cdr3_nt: TGTGCCAGCAGCTCCGGCCGGACTTTCTCCTACGAGCAGTACTTC; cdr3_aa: CASSSGRTFSYEQYF
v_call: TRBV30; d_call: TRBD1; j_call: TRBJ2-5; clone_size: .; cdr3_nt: TGTGCCTGGAGTCACAGGGGGCGCGAAGAGACCCAGTACTTC; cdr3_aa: CAWSHRGREETQYF
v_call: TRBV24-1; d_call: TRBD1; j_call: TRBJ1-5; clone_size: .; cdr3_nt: TGTGCCACCAGTGATGGGGACAGGGGCAATCAGCCCCAGCATTTT; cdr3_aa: CATSDGDRGNQPQHF
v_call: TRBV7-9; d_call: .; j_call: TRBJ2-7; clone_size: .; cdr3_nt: TGTGCCTCCGGTCCCAACGGAGGTGGGCAGTACTTC; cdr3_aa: CASGPNGGGQYF
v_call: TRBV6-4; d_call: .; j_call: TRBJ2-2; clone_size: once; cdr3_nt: TGTGCCAGCAGTGAACAGGGGAACACCGGGGAGCTGTTTTTT; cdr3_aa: CASSEQGNTGELFF
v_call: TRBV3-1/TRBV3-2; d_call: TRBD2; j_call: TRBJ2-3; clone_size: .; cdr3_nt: TGTGCCAGCAGCCAGCGACTAGCGGGAAGGAGAGGCACAGATACGCAGTATTTT; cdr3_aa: CASSQRLAGRRGTDTQYF
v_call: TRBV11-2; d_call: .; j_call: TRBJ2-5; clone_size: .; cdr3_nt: TGTGCCAGCAGCCCTGCGGCGACCAAAGAGACCCAGTACTTC; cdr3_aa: CASSPAATKETQYF
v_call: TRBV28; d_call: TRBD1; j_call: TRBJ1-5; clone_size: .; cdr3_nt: TGTGCCAGCAGTAATATTGGGACAGGGGTTCGAACCCAGCATTTT; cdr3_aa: CASSNIGTGVRTQHF